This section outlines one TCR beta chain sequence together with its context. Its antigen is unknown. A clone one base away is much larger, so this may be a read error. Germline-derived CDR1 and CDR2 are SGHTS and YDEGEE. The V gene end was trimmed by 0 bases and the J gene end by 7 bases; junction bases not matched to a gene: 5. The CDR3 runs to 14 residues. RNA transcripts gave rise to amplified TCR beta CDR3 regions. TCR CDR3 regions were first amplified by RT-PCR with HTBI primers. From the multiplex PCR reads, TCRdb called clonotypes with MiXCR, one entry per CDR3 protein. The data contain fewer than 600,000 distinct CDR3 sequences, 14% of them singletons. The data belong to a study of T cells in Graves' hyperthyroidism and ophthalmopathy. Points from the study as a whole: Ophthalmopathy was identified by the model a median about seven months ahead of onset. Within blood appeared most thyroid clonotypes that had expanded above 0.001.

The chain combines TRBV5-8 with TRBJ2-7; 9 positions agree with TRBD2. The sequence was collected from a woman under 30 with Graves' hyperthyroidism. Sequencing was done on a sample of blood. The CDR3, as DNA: TGTGCCAGCAGCTTGGAGCGGGAGGTGGATGAGCAGTACTTC. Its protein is CASSLEREVDEQYF.